This T cell receptor (beta chain) was obtained from a study of shared clonotypes between healthy human individuals. Findings and caveats of the study: Sorted-subset sequencing, rarefaction showed, was incomplete despite large depth.

In germline, CDR1 is LGHNA, CDR2 YSLEER. The V and J ends lost 0 bases and 5 bases respectively, with 16 bases between them. CDR3 size: 16 residues. Naive CD8 cells lacked CD45RO and underwent positive selection for CCR7, leaving out terminally differentiated effector memory CD45RA+ cells. This table comes from immunoSEQ multiplex PCR, and its TCRdb copy is limited to in-frame clones, with some not included. The data hold about 1,900,000 clones, with approximately 94% observed a single time. Note on this clone: Its specificity is unknown.

The sequence derives from a man younger than 30 in good health. Sample: naive CD8+ T cells sorted from blood. The chain employs TRBV4-3 and TRBJ2-5; D might be TRBD1 or TRBD2, each matching 7 bases. CDR3 bases: TGCGCCAGCAGCCAAGACACCCTCCAGGGGGGGGAGACCCAGTACTTC. It translates to CASSQDTLQGGETQYF.